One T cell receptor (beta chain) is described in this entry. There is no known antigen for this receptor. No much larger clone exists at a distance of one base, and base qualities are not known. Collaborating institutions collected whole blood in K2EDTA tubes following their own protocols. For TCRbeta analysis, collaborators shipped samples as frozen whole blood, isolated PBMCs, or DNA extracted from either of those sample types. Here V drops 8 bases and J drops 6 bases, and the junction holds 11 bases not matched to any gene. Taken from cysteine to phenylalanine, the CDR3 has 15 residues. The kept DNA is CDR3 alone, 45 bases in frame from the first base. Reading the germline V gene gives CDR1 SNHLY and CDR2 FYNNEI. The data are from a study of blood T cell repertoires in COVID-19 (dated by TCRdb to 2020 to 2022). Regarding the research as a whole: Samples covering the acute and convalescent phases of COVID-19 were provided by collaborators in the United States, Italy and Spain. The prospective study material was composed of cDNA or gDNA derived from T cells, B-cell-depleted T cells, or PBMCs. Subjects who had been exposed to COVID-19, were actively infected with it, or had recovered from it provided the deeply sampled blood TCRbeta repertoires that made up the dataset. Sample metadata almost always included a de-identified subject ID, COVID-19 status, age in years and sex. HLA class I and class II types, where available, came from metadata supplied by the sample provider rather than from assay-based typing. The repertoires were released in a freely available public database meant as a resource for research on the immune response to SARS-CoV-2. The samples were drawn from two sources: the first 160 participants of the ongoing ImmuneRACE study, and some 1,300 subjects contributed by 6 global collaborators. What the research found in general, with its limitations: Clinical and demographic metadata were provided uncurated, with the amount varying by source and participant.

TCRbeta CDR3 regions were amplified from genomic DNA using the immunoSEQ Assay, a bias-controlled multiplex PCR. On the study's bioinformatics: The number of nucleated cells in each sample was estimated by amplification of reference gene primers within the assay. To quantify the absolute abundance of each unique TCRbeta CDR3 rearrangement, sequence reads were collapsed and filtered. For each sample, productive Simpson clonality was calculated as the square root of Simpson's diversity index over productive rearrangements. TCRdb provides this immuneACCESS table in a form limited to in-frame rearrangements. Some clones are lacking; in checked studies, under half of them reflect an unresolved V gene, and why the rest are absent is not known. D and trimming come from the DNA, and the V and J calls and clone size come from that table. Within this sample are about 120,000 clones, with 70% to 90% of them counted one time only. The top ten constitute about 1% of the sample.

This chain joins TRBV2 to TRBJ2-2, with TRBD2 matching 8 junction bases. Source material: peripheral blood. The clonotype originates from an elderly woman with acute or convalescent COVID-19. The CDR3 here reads CASSRASGLPGELFF. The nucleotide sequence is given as TGTGCCAGCTCAAGGGCTAGCGGGTTGCCCGGGGAGCTGTTTTTT. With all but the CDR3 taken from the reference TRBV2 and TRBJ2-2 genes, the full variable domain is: EPEVTQTPSHQVTQMGQEVILRCVPISNHLYFYWYRQILGQKVEFLVSFYNNEISEKSEIFDDQFSVERPDGSNFTLKIRSTKLEDSAMYFCASSRASGLPGELFFGEGSRLTVL.